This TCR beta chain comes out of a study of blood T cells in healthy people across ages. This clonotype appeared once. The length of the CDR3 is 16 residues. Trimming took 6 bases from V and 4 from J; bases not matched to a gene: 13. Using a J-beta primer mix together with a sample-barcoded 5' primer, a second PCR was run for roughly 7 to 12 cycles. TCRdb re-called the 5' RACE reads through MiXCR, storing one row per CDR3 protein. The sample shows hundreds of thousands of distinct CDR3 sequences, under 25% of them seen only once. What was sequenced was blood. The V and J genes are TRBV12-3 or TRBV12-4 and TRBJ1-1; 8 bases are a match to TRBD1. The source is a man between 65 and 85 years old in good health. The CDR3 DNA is TGTGCCAGCAGCCATGACAGGGGCTTACGGGCCACTGAAGCTTTCTTT. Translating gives CASSHDRGLRATEAFF.